The next 20 T cell receptor beta chains were all read from a single sample in a study of blood T cell repertoires in COVID-19. Sequencing used immunoSEQ multiplex PCR; TCRdb keeps in-frame clones, though not all of them. Among some 180,000 clones listed, around 83% were seen once. The sample taken for sequencing was peripheral blood. These receptor sequences come from a human donor in a cohort sampled during active COVID-19.

The chain employs TRBV5-1 and TRBJ2-1; 9 nucleotides agree with TRBD2. After removal of 4 bases from V and 8 bases from J, the junction contained 13 bases not matched to a gene. The CDR3 is made up of 16 amino acids. Germline-derived CDR1 and CDR2 are SGHRS and YFSETQ. The DNA for the CDR3 is TGCGCCAGCAGCGAATGGGCCGGGACTAGCAACGATGAGCAGTTCTTC. This encodes CASSEWAGTSNDEQFF.

The genes are TRBV6-1 and TRBJ1-5; possibly TRBD1 for D (5 bases). Germline V gene lookup returns CDR1 MNHNS and CDR2 SASEGT. V lost 3 bases and J 2 bases, leaving 11 bases between the germline ends. The CDR3 has 15 amino acids. The CDR3 bases are TGTGCCAGCAGTGAGTCCAGGGTTGGCAATCAGCCCCAGCATTTT. Translated: CASSESRVGNQPQHF.

The chain uses TRBV6-1 and TRBJ2-3; 7 bases are shared with TRBD2. Trimming at V came to 2 bases and at J to 6 bases, leaving 14 bases not matched to a gene. The CDR3 is 17 amino acids. Germline V gene sequence: CDR1 MNHNS, CDR2 SASEGT. This CDR3 reads CASSEPSGLVGSDTQYF. The DNA for the CDR3 is TGTGCCAGCAGTGAACCTTCCGGACTAGTTGGGTCGGATACGCAGTATTTT.

The chain couples TRBV2 to TRBJ2-7, with 8 bases matching TRBD2. Germline-derived CDR1 and CDR2 are SNHLY and FYNNEI. J lost 6 bases, V lost 8 bases, and 12 bases had no gene match. The CDR3 length is 14 residues. The CDR3 nucleotides read TGTGCCAGCCTGGAGACTAGCGCATCAGTCGAGCAGTACTTC. It encodes CASLETSASVEQYF.

This sequence joins TRBV30 and TRBJ1-5, with TRBD1 identical over 9 bases. This CDR3 spans 14 amino acids. V shed 3 bases and J 6 bases; nucleotides not matched to a gene: 6. The germline V gene has CDR1 GTSNPN and CDR2 SVGIG (reference sequence). CDR3 protein: CAWSRDRASQPQHF. CDR3 bases: TGTGCCTGGAGCCGGGACAGGGCAAGTCAGCCCCAGCATTTT.

The V and J genes are TRBV6-5 and TRBJ1-1, with a weak D call TRBD1 (5 bases). The germline V gene has CDR1 MNHEY and CDR2 SVGAGI. The CDR3 spans 13 residues. Trimming took 0 bases from V and 4 from J, leaving 6 bases between them. CDR3 nucleotide sequence: TGTGCCAGCAGTTACTCAGGGGTCACTGAAGCTTTCTTT. This encodes CASSYSGVTEAFF.

This clone was recorded a few times. This rearrangement joins TRBV7-8 to TRBJ1-1, with a weak D call TRBD1 (5 bases). Trimming took 1 base from V and 2 from J, leaving 8 bases between them. Germline values: CDR1 SGHVS, CDR2 FQNEAQ. The length of the CDR3 is 14 residues. CDR3 sequence: CASSLGQLNTEAFF. The DNA for the CDR3 is TGTGCCAGCAGCTTAGGACAGTTAAACACTGAAGCTTTCTTT.

The chain carries TRBV18 and TRBJ2-3, with D uncertain. The germline CDR1 and CDR2 sequences are KGHSH and LQKENI. The CDR3 sequence is 16 residues long. Trimming stripped 3 bases from V and 5 bases from J, with 18 bases between. The CDR3 nucleotides read TGTGCCAGCTCACCTCCATCAGGCACTGTGGAAGATACGCAGTATTTT. Translation gives CASSPPSGTVEDTQYF.

The chain carries TRBV20-1 and TRBJ2-3; D not resolved. V was shortened by 5 bases and J by 6 bases, with 9 bases between the two germline ends. Germline CDR1 DFQATT, CDR2 SNEGSKA (reference sequence). The CDR3 extends over 11 amino acids. Written as DNA, the CDR3 is TGCAGTGCTGCTCGAGCGGATACGCAGTATTTT. This codes for CSAARADTQYF.

The table lists this clone with a count of one. The chain couples TRBV5-1 to TRBJ2-7, with 15 nucleotides matching TRBD2. Germline assignment: CDR1 SGHRS and CDR2 YFSETQ. CDR3 length equals 15 residues. V dropped 7 bases and J dropped 5; count of bases not matched to a gene: 7. Here the CDR3 reads CASRGLAGGPHEQYF. CDR3 DNA sequence: TGCGCCAGCCGAGGACTAGCGGGAGGGCCGCACGAGCAGTACTTC.

The chain recombines TRBV5-1 with TRBJ2-2; 8 nucleotides line up with TRBD2. Germline assignment: CDR1 SGHRS and CDR2 YFSETQ. With V trimmed by 0 bases and J by 5 bases, 6 bases remained unmatched. The CDR3 covers 16 residues. The CDR3 spells CASSLVAGRPTGELFF. The CDR3 nucleotides read TGCGCCAGCAGCTTGGTAGCGGGGCGCCCGACCGGGGAGCTGTTTTTT.

The V call is TRBV2, the J call TRBJ2-1; D might be TRBD1 (6 bases). V was pared by 6 bases and J by 4 bases, with 10 bases between. In germline, CDR1 is SNHLY, CDR2 FYNNEI. The CDR3 extends over 13 amino acids. The CDR3 loop is CASRHREYNEQFF. DNA of the CDR3: TGTGCCAGCAGGCACAGGGAGTACAATGAGCAGTTCTTC.

The chain links TRBV28 to TRBJ2-7; 7 bases fit TRBD1. This CDR3 is built from 16 residues. V lost 3 bases to trimming and J lost 1 base; unmatched junction nucleotides: 9. Germline CDR1 reads MDHEN; CDR2 reads SYDVKM. The CDR3 coding sequence is TGTGCCAGCAGTTTTAATTCGGACAGGCGATCCTACGAGCAGTACTTC. Translated, it gives CASSFNSDRRSYEQYF.

The rearrangement joins TRBV27 to TRBJ2-7, with TRBD2 identical over 10 bases. This CDR3 has 14 residues. Germline V gene data show CDR1 as MNHEY and CDR2 as SMNVEV (reference sequence). V shed 1 base and J 5 bases; nucleotides not matched to a gene: 2. CDR3 nucleotide sequence: TGTGCCAGCAGTTTATTAGCGGGAGGAAACGAGCAGTACTTC. Translated: CASSLLAGGNEQYF.

This chain joins TRBV18 and TRBJ1-1, with a tentative D call TRBD1 (5 bases). Trimming cost V 6 bases and J 1 base, with 9 bases left between them. The CDR3 has 13 amino acids. Germline-derived CDR1 and CDR2 are KGHSH and LQKENI. CDR3 sequence reads: CASSFGQNTEAFF. CDR3 bases: TGTGCCAGCTCGTTCGGACAGAACACTGAAGCTTTCTTT.

This chain links TRBV6-1 with TRBJ2-7; 12 bases match TRBD2. Germline V CDR1 and CDR2: MNHNS, SASEGT. J lost 3 bases, V lost 0 bases, and 6 bases had no gene match. The CDR3 contains 17 residues. CDR3 coding DNA: TGTGCCAGCAGTGAAGCCTCTGGACTAGCGGGAAGCTACGAGCAGTACTTC. Its protein is CASSEASGLAGSYEQYF.

This clone showed up just once. V usage is TRBV7-2 and J usage is TRBJ2-6; tentatively, D is TRBD2 (6 bases). The germline CDR1 and CDR2 sequences are SGHTA and FQGNSA. The CDR3 runs 17 residues. Deletions cut 4 bases from V and 0 bases from J, with 13 bases between. The CDR3 here is CASSSAGQHSGANVLTF. The CDR3 region has the DNA TGTGCCAGCAGCTCGGCGGGGCAGCACTCTGGGGCCAACGTCCTGACTTTC. Supplemented by reference TRBV7-2 and TRBJ2-6, the full variable domain reads GAGVSQSPSNKVTEKGKDVELRCDPISGHTALYWYRQSLGQGLEFLIYFQGNSAPDKSGLPSDRFSAERTGGSVSTLTIQRTQQEDSAVYLCASSSAGQHSGANVLTFGAGSRLTVL.

The V gene is TRBV19, the J gene TRBJ1-3, with no clear D. V was clipped by 3 bases and J by 3 bases, with 6 bases between them. The CDR3 loop spans 13 amino acids. Germline-derived CDR1 and CDR2 are LNHDA and SQIVND (reference sequence). For the CDR3, the DNA is TGTGCCAGTAGTATCCTCCTTGGAAACACCATATATTTT. Its translation: CASSILLGNTIYF. The full variable domain, with the rest looked up from reference TRBV19 and TRBJ1-3, is DGGITQSPKYLFRKEGQNVTLSCEQNLNHDAMYWYRQDPGQGLRLIYYSQIVNDFQKGDIAEGYSVSREKKESFPLTVTSAQKNPTAFYLCASSILLGNTIYFGEGSWLTVV.

In this sample, this clone turned up a few times. The chain is built from TRBV30 and TRBJ1-5, with 9 bases fitting TRBD1. The germline V gene encodes CDR1 GTSNPN and CDR2 SVGIG (reference sequence). The CDR3 is made up of 17 amino acids. The V and J ends lost 0 bases and 5 bases, in that order; junction bases with no gene match: 11. CDR3 amino acids: CAWSVGTGIGRDQPQHF. In DNA, the CDR3 is TGTGCCTGGAGTGTGGGGACAGGGATCGGTCGGGATCAGCCCCAGCATTTT.

The rearrangement links TRBV30 to TRBJ1-6, with D possibly being TRBD1 (6 bases). Deletions cut 5 bases from V and 9 bases from J, with 17 bases between. This CDR3 is built from 14 residues. Germline V lookup: CDR1 GTSNPN, CDR2 SVGIG (reference sequence). The chain's CDR3 is CAWAGGRAGSPLHF. The CDR3 coding sequence is TGTGCCTGGGCTGGGGGCAGGGCCGGTTCACCCCTCCACTTT.